The entry below describes one T cell receptor (beta chain). Its antigen is unknown. The study ran its PCR with 60 Vbeta and 13 Jbeta primers. Some clones are missing from TCRdb's copy, which holds only in-frame ones; the method was immunoSEQ multiplex PCR. The sample lists roughly 200,000 clones; about four fifths were seen once. This record belongs to a study of cytomegalovirus exposure and HLA in healthy donors. Study-level points and caveats: The authors confirmed in vitro that three CMV-associated chains were specific for CMV antigens. Altogether, 160 or so TCR beta chains were recorded as cytomegalovirus-associated.

Germline V lookup: CDR1 WNHNN, CDR2 SYGVQD (reference sequence). Losses at the gene ends were 7 bases for V and 3 bases for J; bases not matched to a gene: 3. This CDR3 comprises 14 residues. J is TRBJ2-2 and V is TRBV10-1, with 9 nucleotides matching TRBD1. This TCR was recovered from a woman aged 18 to 35 in good health and CMV-seronegative. Sequenced: PBMCs. The CDR3 DNA sequence: TGCGCCAGCATGAGGGACAGGGACACCGGGGAGCTGTTTTTT. Amino acid sequence: CASMRDRDTGELFF.